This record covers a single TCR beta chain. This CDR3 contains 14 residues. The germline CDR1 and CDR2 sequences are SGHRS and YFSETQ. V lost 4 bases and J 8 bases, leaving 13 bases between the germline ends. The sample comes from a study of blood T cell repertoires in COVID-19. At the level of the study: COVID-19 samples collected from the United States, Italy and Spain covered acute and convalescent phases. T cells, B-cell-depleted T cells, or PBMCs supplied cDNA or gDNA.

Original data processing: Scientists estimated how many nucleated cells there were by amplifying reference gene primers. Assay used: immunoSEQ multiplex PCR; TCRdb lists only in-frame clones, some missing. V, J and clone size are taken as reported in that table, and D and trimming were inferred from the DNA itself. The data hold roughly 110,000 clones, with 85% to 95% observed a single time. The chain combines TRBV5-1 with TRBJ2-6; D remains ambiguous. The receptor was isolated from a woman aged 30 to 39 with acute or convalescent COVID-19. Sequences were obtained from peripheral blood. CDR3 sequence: CASSHPPQSNVLTF. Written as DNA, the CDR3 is TGCGCCAGCAGCCATCCCCCGCAGTCCAACGTCCTGACTTTC.